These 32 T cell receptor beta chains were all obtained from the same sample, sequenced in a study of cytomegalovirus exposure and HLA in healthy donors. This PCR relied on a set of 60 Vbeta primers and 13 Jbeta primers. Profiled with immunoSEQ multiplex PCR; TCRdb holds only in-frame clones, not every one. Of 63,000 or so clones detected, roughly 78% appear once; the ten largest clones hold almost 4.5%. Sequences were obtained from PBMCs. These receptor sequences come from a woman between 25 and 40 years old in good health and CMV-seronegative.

CDR3 DNA: TGTGCCTGGAGTGGACAGGGAGTGGGCACTGAAGCTTTCTTT. Its translation: CAWSGQGVGTEAFF. The genes are TRBV30 and TRBJ1-1; 7 bases are a match to TRBD1. CDR1 and CDR2 from the germline V gene are GTSNPN and SVGIG (reference sequence). V was pared by 1 base and J by 4 bases, with 6 bases of the junction left unmatched. The CDR3 contains 14 residues.

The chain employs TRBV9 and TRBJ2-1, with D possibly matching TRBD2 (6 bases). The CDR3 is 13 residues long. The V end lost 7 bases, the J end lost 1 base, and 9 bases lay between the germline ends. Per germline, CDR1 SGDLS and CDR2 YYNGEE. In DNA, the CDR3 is TGTGCCAGCGCGGCGGGATCCTACAATGAGCAGTTCTTC. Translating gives CASAAGSYNEQFF.

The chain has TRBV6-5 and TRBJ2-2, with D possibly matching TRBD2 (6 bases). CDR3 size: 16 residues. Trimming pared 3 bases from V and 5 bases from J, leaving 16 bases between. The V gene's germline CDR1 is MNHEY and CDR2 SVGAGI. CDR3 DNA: TGTGCCAGCAGTTATACCTTCACGGGGGTGACCGGGGAGCTGTTTTTT. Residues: CASSYTFTGVTGELFF.

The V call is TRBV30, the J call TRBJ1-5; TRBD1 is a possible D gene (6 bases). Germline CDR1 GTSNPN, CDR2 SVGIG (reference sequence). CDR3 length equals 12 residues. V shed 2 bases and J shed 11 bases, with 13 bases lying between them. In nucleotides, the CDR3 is TGTGCCTGGAGTCACACCACAGGGACCCAGCATTTT. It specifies CAWSHTTGTQHF.

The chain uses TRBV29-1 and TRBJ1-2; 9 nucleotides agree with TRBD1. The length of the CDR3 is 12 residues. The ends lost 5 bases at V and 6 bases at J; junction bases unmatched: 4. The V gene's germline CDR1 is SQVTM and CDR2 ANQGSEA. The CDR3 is CSVRDRVHGYTF. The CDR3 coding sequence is TGCAGCGTTCGGGACAGGGTTCATGGCTACACCTTC.

CDR3 sequence reads: CASSPGRGSGQPQHF. As DNA, the CDR3 is TGTGCCAGCAGCCCGGGGCGGGGCTCGGGCCAGCCCCAGCATTTT. The genes are TRBV6-1 and TRBJ1-5; a possible D gene is TRBD1 (5 bases). CDR3 length: 15 residues. Germline V gene data show CDR1 as MNHNS and CDR2 as SASEGT. The ends were cut back, 6 bases at V and 7 bases at J, with 19 bases in the middle.

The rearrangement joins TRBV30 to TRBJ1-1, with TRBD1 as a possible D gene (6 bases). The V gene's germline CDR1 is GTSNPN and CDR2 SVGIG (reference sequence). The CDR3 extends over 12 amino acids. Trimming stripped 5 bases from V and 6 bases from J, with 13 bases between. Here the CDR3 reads CAWSTGYPEAFF. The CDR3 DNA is TGTGCCTGGTCAACAGGGTACCCTGAAGCTTTCTTT.

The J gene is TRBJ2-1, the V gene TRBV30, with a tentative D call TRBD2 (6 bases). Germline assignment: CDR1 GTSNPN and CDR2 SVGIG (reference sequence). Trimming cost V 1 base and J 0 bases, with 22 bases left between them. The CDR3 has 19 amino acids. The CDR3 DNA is TGTGCCTGGAGTGCTCCGGGACTCGCGAAGAGTAACTCCTACAATGAGCAGTTCTTC. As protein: CAWSAPGLAKSNSYNEQFF.

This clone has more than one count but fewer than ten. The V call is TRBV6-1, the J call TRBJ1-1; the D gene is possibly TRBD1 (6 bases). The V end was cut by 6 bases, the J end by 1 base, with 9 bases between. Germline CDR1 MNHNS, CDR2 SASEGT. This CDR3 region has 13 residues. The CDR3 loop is CASRSQGNTEAFF. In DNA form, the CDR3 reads TGTGCCAGCAGATCACAGGGGAACACTGAAGCTTTCTTT.

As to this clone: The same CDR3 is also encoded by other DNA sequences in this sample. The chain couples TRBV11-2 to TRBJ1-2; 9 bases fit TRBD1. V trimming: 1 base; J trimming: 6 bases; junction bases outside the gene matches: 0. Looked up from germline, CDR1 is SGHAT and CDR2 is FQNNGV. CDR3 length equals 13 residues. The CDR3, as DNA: TGTGCCAGCAGCTTAGGGACAGGGGATGGCTACACCTTC. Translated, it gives CASSLGTGDGYTF.

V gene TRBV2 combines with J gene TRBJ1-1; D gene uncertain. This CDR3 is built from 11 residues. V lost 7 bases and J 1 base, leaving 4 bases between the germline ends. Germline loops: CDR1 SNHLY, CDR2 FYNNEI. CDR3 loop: CASIRNTEAFF. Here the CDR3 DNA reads TGTGCCAGCATCAGGAACACTGAAGCTTTCTTT.

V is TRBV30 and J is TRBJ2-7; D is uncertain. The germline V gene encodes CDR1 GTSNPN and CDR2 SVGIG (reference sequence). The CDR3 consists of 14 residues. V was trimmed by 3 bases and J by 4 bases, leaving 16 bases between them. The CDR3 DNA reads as TGTGCCTGGAGCCCCCGAACTTTCCCATACGAGCAGTACTTC. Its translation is CAWSPRTFPYEQYF.

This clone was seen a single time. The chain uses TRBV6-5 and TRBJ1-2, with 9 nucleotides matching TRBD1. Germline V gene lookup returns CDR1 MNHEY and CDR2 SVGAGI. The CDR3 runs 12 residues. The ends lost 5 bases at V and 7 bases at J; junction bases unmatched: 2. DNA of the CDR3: TGTGCCAGCAGTCGGGACAGGGTTGGCTACACCTTC. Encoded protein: CASSRDRVGYTF.

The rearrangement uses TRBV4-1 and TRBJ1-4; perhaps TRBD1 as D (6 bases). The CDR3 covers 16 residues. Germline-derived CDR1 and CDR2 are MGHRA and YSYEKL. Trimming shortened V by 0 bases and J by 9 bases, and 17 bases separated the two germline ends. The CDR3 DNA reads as TGCGCCAGCAGCCAAGAAACCGGGACACAAGTCAAAAAACTGTTTTTT. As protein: CASSQETGTQVKKLFF.

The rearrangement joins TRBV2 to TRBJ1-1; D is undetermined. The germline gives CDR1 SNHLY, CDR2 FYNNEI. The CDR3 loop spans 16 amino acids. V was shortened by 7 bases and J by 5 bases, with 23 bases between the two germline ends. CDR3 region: CASNREGGLAGTEAFF. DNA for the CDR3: TGTGCCAGCAACCGAGAAGGAGGACTTGCTGGAACTGAAGCTTTCTTT.

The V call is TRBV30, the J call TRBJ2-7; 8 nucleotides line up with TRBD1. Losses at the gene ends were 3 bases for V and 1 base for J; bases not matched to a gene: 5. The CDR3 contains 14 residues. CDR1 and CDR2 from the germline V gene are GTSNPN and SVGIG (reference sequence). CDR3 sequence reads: CAWSLGTGSYEQYF. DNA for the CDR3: TGTGCCTGGAGCCTCGGGACAGGTTCCTACGAGCAGTACTTC. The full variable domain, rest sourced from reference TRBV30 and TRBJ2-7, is SQTIHQWPATLVQPVGSPLSLECTVEGTSNPNLYWYRQAAGRGLQLLFYSVGIGQISSEVPQNLSASRPQDRQFILSSKKLLLSDSGFYLCAWSLGTGSYEQYFGPGTRLTVT.

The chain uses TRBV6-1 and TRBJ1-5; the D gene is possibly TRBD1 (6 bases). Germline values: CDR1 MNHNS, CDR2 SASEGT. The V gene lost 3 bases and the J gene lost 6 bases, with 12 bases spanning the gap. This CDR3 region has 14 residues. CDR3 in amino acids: CASSERGTSQPQHF. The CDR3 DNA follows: TGTGCCAGCAGTGAGAGGGGGACTAGTCAGCCCCAGCATTTT.

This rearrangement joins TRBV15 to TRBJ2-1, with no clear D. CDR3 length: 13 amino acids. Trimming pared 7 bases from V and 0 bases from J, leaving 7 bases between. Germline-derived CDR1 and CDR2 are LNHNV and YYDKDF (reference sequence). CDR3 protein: CATTDSSYNEQFF. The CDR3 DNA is TGTGCCACCACCGATAGCTCCTACAATGAGCAGTTCTTC.

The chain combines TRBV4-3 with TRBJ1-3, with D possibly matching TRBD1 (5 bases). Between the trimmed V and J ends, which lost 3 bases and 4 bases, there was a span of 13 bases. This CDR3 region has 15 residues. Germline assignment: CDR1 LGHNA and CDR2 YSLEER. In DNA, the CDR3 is TGCGCCAGCAGCCAGGGCAGGGTTATCGGAAACACCATATATTTT. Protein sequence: CASSQGRVIGNTIYF.

This CDR3 reads CASSSLEVNQPQHF. Written as DNA, the CDR3 is TGTGCCAGCAGTTCCCTCGAGGTCAATCAGCCCCAGCATTTT. V usage is TRBV28 and J usage is TRBJ1-5; D is undetermined. The V gene's germline CDR1 is MDHEN and CDR2 SYDVKM. Trimming removed 4 bases from V and 3 bases from J, with 10 bases in between. The CDR3 contains 14 residues.

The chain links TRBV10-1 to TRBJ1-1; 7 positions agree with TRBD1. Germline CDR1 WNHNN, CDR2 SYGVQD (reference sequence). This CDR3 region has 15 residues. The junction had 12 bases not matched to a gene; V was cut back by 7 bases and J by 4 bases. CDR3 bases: TGCGCCAGCATCGATCCTAGACAGGGTCTCACTGAAGCTTTCTTT. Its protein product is CASIDPRQGLTEAFF.

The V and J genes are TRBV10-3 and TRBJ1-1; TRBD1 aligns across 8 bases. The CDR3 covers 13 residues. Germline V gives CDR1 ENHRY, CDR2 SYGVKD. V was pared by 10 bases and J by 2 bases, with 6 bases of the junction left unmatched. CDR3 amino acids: CATSGTGNTEAFF. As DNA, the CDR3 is TGTGCCACCTCCGGGACAGGAAACACTGAAGCTTTCTTT.

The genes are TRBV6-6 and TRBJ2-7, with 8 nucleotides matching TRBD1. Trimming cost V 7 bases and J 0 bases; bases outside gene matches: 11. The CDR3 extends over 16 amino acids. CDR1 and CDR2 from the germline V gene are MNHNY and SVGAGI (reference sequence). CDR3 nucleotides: TGTGCCAGCAAACCCGGACAGGGTTTGAGCTCCTACGAGCAGTACTTC. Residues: CASKPGQGLSSYEQYF.

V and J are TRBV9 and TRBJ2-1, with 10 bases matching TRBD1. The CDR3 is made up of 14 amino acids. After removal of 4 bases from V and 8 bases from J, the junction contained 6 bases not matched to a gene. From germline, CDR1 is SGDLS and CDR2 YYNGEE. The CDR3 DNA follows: TGTGCCAGCAGCCTAGGACAGGGGGGTCATGAGCAGTTCTTC. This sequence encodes CASSLGQGGHEQFF. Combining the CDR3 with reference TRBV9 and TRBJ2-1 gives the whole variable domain DSGVTQTPKHLITATGQRVTLRCSPRSGDLSVYWYQQSLDQGLQFLIQYYNGEERAKGNILERFSAQQFPDLHSELNLSSLELGDSALYFCASSLGQGGHEQFFGPGTRLTVL.

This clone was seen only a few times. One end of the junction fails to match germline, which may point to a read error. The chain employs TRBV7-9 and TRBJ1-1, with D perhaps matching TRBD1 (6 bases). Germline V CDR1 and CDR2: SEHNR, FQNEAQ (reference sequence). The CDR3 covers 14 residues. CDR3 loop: CSSSLSPGEYEAFF. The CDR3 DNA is TGTTCCAGCAGCTTATCCCCAGGGGAATATGAAGCTTTCTTT.

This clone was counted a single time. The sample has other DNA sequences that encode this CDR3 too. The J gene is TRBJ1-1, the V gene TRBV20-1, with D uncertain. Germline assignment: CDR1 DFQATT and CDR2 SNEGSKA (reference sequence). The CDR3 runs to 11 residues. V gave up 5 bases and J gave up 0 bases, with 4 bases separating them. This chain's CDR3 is CSARVNTEAFF. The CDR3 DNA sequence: TGCAGTGCTCGGGTGAACACTGAAGCTTTCTTT.

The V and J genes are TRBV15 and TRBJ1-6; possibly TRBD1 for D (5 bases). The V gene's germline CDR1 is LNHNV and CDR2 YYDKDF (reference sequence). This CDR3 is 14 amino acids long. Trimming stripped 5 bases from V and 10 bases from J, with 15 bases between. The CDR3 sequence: CATSGASEISPLHF. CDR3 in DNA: TGTGCCACCAGCGGGGCCTCAGAGATCTCACCCCTCCACTTT. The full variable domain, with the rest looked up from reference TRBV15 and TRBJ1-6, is DAMVIQNPRYQVTQFGKPVTLSCSQTLNHNVMYWYQQKSSQAPKLLFHYYDKDFNNEADTPDNFQSRRPNTSFCFLDIRSPGLGDTAMYLCATSGASEISPLHFGNGTRLTVT.

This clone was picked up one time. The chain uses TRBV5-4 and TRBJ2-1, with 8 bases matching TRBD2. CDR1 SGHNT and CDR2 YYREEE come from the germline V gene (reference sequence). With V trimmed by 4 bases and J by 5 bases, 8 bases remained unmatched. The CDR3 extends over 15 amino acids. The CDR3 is CASSPGGTTNNEQFF. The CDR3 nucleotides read TGTGCCAGCAGCCCGGGAGGGACTACTAACAATGAGCAGTTCTTC.

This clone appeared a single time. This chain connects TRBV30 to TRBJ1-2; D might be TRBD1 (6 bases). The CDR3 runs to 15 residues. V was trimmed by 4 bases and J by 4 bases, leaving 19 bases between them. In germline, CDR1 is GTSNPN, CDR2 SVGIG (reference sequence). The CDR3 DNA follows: TGTGCCTGGATGTTCGGGGGGGGCGCGGGCTATGGCTACACCTTC. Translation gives CAWMFGGGAGYGYTF. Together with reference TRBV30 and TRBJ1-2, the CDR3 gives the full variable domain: SQTIHQWPATLVQPVGSPLSLECTVEGTSNPNLYWYRQAAGRGLQLLFYSVGIGQISSEVPQNLSASRPQDRQFILSSKKLLLSDSGFYLCAWMFGGGAGYGYTFGSGTRLTVV.

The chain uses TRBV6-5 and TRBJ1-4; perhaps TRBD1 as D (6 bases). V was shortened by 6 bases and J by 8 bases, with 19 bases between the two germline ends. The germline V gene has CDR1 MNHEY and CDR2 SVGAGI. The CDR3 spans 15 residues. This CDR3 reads CASRLSRGIREKLFF. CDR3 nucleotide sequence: TGTGCCAGCAGACTTTCCAGGGGTATAAGGGAAAAACTGTTTTTT.

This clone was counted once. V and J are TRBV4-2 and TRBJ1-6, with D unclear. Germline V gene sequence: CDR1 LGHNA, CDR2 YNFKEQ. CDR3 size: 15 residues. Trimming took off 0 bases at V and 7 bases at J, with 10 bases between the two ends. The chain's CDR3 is CASSQDRSTNSPLHF. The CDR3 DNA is TGTGCCAGCAGCCAAGACCGGTCCACCAATTCACCCCTCCACTTT.

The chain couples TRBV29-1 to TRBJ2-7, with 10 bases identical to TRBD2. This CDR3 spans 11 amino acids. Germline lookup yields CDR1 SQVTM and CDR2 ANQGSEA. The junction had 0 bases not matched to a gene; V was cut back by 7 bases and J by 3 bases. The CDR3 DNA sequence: TGCAGCGGGACTAGCGGCTACGAGCAGTACTTC. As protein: CSGTSGYEQYF.